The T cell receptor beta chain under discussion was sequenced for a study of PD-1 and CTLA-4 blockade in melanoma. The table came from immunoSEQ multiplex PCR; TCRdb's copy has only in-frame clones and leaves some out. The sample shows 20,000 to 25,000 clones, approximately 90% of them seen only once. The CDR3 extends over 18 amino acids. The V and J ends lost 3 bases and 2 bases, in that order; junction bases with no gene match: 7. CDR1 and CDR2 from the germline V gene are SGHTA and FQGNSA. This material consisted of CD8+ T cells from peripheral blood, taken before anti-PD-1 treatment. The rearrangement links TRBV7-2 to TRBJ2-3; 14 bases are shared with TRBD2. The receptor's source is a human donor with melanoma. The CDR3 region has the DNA TGTGCCAGCAGCTTTGGACTAGCGGGGGGATCCATCACAGATACGCAGTATTTT. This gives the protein CASSFGLAGGSITDTQYF.